The clone carrying this T cell receptor beta chain was counted a few times. Per the study methods: Amplified reference gene primers provided the basis for estimating nucleated cell counts. The data were produced by immunoSEQ multiplex PCR, yet TCRdb's version contains in-frame clones alone and is incomplete. For V, J and clone size, that table is used; D and trimming come from the DNA. The sample contains 200,000 to 250,000 clones, over 75% of which appear only once. These data are taken from a study of blood T cell repertoires in COVID-19. The overall study: Nucleic acid was either cDNA or gDNA, and it came from T cells, B-cell-depleted T cells, or PBMCs.

V was trimmed by 3 bases and J by 0 bases, leaving 14 bases between them. CDR3 size: 16 residues. Germline V gene sequence: CDR1 LNHDA, CDR2 SQIVND (reference sequence). The sequence came from a woman in her thirties who had been exposed to COVID-19. Sequenced: PBMCs or T cells enriched from blood (not recorded which). The rearrangement joins TRBV19 to TRBJ1-1, with a tentative D call TRBD1 (6 bases). The CDR3 DNA reads TGTGCCAGTAGTATCACCTTAGGACAGATGAACACTGAAGCTTTCTTT. Translated: CASSITLGQMNTEAFF.